This entry is about one T cell receptor beta chain. Profiling relied on immunoSEQ multiplex PCR, and the TCRdb table lists in-frame clones only, not all of them. The table has roughly 200,000 clones, approximately 86% seen once. The data originate from a study of blood T cell repertoires in COVID-19. V was clipped by 7 bases and J by 4 bases, with 11 bases between them. The CDR3 extends over 13 amino acids. The germline gives CDR1 MNHEY, CDR2 SVGAGI. This TCR was recovered from a young woman who had been exposed to COVID-19. This chain links TRBV6-5 with TRBJ1-5; D perhaps matches TRBD1 (5 bases). The sequenced sample was PBMCs or T cells enriched from blood (not recorded which). This chain's CDR3 is CASIAGPNQPQHF. Here the CDR3 DNA reads TGTGCCAGCATCGCAGGGCCAAATCAGCCCCAGCATTTT.